This TCR beta chain is from a study of chemoradiotherapy in HPV16-positive cancers. About the research overall: A couple of HPV16-positive patients' cells yielded candidate HPV-specific clones and common motifs.

Study outcomes and limitations: In HPV16-positive patients, HPV-responsive T-cell expansion tracked better recurrence-free survival. Only two HPV16-positive patients supplied the functional HPV-specificity definition. Candidate HPV-specific clones and E7-related TCR motifs grew in tumor during treatment.

As concerns this clone: Its target is unknown.

Method: immunoSEQ multiplex PCR; TCRdb's copy keeps in-frame clones and lacks some. The sample has fewer than 6,500 clones; more than 65% are singletons. V lost 5 bases and J 4 bases, leaving 17 bases between the germline ends. Germline V gene sequence: CDR1 MNHEY, CDR2 SVGAGI. The CDR3 length is 15 residues. This sequence joins TRBV6-5 and TRBJ1-1; D ambiguous. The specimen comprised tumor tissue, sampled from a patient who underwent chemoradiotherapy. This receptor was taken from a human donor with HPV-associated anogenital cancer. The CDR3 DNA follows: TGTGCCAGCAGTCGCGAATCTCCCGTTGGCACTGAAGCTTTCTTT. It specifies CASSRESPVGTEAFF.